These 20 T cell receptor beta chains came from one sample sequenced in a study of blood T cell repertoires in COVID-19. TCRdb keeps only in-frame clones here, not all; method: immunoSEQ multiplex PCR. Seen here are 300,000 to 350,000 clones, 87% observed once, and the top ten hold about 2%. Material for sequencing was peripheral blood. Receptor source: a man aged 18 to 29 with active or convalescent COVID-19.

The chain employs TRBV15 and TRBJ1-2; D is undetermined. The CDR3 extends over 14 amino acids. V gave up 0 bases and J gave up 8 bases, with 13 bases separating them. The V gene's germline CDR1 is LNHNV and CDR2 YYDKDF (reference sequence). The CDR3 region is CATSRERKSYGYTF. CDR3 DNA: TGTGCCACCAGCAGAGAACGAAAAAGCTACGGCTACACCTTC. Using reference TRBV15 and TRBJ1-2 for the parts outside the CDR3, the full variable domain is DAMVIQNPRYQVTQFGKPVTLSCSQTLNHNVMYWYQQKSSQAPKLLFHYYDKDFNNEADTPDNFQSRRPNTSFCFLDIRSPGLGDTAMYLCATSRERKSYGYTFGSGTRLTVV.

The V and J genes are TRBV11-1 and TRBJ2-7; possible D gene TRBD1, 6 bases. Deletions cut 5 bases from V and 5 bases from J, with 19 bases between. The germline gives CDR1 SGHAT, CDR2 FQDESV (reference sequence). The CDR3 consists of 15 residues. This chain's CDR3 is CASSPLQQGTHEQYF. As DNA, the CDR3 is TGTGCCAGCAGCCCCCTTCAGCAGGGGACCCACGAGCAGTACTTC. Drawing the rest from reference TRBV11-1 and TRBJ2-7, the complete variable domain is EAEVAQSPRYKITEKSQAVAFWCDPISGHATLYWYRQILGQGPELLVQFQDESVVDDSQLPKDRFSAERLKGVDSTLKIQPAELGDSAMYLCASSPLQQGTHEQYFGPGTRLTVT.

V gene TRBV18 combines with J gene TRBJ1-1, with 7 nucleotides matching TRBD1. Trimming at V came to 1 base and at J to 1 base, leaving 3 bases not matched to a gene. Germline-derived CDR1 and CDR2 are KGHSH and LQKENI. This CDR3 spans 15 amino acids. CDR3 amino acids: CASSPRGGENTEAFF. CDR3 coding DNA: TGTGCCAGCTCACCACGAGGGGGCGAGAACACTGAAGCTTTCTTT.

The chain combines TRBV9 with TRBJ2-1; perhaps TRBD2 as D (5 bases). CDR1 SGDLS and CDR2 YYNGEE come from the germline V gene. CDR3 length: 15 amino acids. Trimming left V 1 base short and J 5 bases short, with 13 bases between. In nucleotides, the CDR3 is TGTGCCAGCAGCGTATTTGTAGCGCCAAACAATGAGCAGTTCTTC. It yields the protein CASSVFVAPNNEQFF.

CDR3 loop: CASSQSGRANTEAFF. In nucleotides, the CDR3 is TGTGCCAGCAGCCAGAGCGGGCGGGCAAACACTGAAGCTTTCTTT. The rearrangement uses TRBV14 and TRBJ1-1, with unresolved D. The CDR3 sequence is 15 residues long. Between the trimmed V and J ends, which lost 3 bases and 2 bases, there was a span of 13 bases. Germline values: CDR1 SGHDN, CDR2 FVKESK. The whole variable domain, filled in from reference TRBV14 and TRBJ1-1, reads EAGVTQFPSHSVIEKGQTVTLRCDPISGHDNLYWYRRVMGKEIKFLLHFVKESKQDESGMPNNRFLAERTGGTYSTLKVQPAELEDSGVYFCASSQSGRANTEAFFGQGTRLTVV.

The J gene is TRBJ1-1, the V gene TRBV25-1; maybe TRBD1 (5 bases). Deletions cut 5 bases from V and 6 bases from J, with 13 bases between. This CDR3 contains 13 residues. CDR1 is MGHDK and CDR2 is SYGVNS in the germline V gene. The CDR3 is CASSRGGWAEAFF. The CDR3 bases are TGTGCCAGCAGTCGCGGGGGGTGGGCTGAAGCTTTCTTT.

The chain combines TRBV5-1 with TRBJ1-2; D gene unclear. This CDR3 comprises 16 residues. Per the germline V gene, CDR1 is SGHRS and CDR2 is YFSETQ. Deletions cut 0 bases from V and 0 bases from J, with 12 bases between. The CDR3, as DNA: TGCGCCAGCAGCTTGGACAGTCGCCAAACTAACTATGGCTACACCTTC. Translating it yields CASSLDSRQTNYGYTF.

The chain links TRBV7-3 to TRBJ2-2; tentative D call: TRBD2 (5 bases). The CDR3 has 12 residues. In germline, CDR1 is SGHTA, CDR2 FQGTGA. V lost 5 bases and J lost 4, with 5 bases in between. The CDR3 nucleotides read TGTGCCAGCAGCCTAGCCACCGGGGAGCTGTTTTTT. Its protein is CASSLATGELFF.

This clone was recorded only once. The chain links TRBV10-2 to TRBJ2-3; D is possibly TRBD2 (5 bases). Trimming took 4 bases from V and 3 from J, leaving 14 bases between them. The CDR3 totals 15 residues. Germline loops: CDR1 WSHSY, CDR2 SAAADI. CDR3 sequence: CASSGVEGGTDTQYF. CDR3 in DNA: TGCGCCAGCAGTGGAGTAGAGGGTGGGACAGATACGCAGTATTTT.

The J gene is TRBJ2-3, the V gene TRBV7-6; D gene unclear. Germline CDR1 and CDR2: SGHVS and FNYEAQ. The CDR3 is 14 amino acids. V was trimmed by 5 bases and J by 5 bases, leaving 14 bases between them. The CDR3 protein is CASSPPSTGDTQYF. The CDR3 coding sequence is TGTGCCAGCAGCCCTCCCTCGACGGGAGATACGCAGTATTTT.

The CDR3 here is CATATGGMGNQPQHF. CDR3 bases: TGTGCCACCGCGACAGGGGGCATGGGCAATCAGCCCCAGCATTTT. V usage is TRBV24-1 and J usage is TRBJ1-5; 10 positions match TRBD1. This CDR3 comprises 15 residues. V dropped 9 bases and J dropped 2; count of bases not matched to a gene: 6. Looked up from germline, CDR1 is KGHDR and CDR2 is SFDVKD.

J is TRBJ2-1 and V is TRBV4-3, with D perhaps TRBD2 (5 bases). This CDR3 has 16 residues. CDR1 is LGHNA and CDR2 is YSLEER in the germline V gene. The V end was cut by 2 bases, the J end by 4 bases, with 15 bases between. The CDR3 DNA sequence: TGCGCCAGCAGCCAACTACCCGGGGTATCATACAATGAGCAGTTCTTC. Translating it yields CASSQLPGVSYNEQFF.

The chain joins TRBV9 to TRBJ2-3; D possibly corresponds to TRBD1 (5 bases). CDR3 size: 15 residues. Germline CDR1 reads SGDLS; CDR2 reads YYNGEE. The V end was cut by 0 bases, the J end by 6 bases, with 14 bases between. The CDR3 region has the DNA TGTGCCAGCAGCGTAGAGGGGTTGTTTGAGGATACGCAGTATTTT. Translated, it gives CASSVEGLFEDTQYF.

This chain uses TRBV10-1 with TRBJ2-1; a possible D gene is TRBD2 (5 bases). V was pared by 2 bases and J by 0 bases, with 8 bases between. The CDR3 is 15 residues long. CDR1 and CDR2 from the germline V gene are WNHNN and SYGVQD (reference sequence). CDR3 in amino acids: CASSEGLSSYNEQFF. CDR3 DNA: TGCGCCAGCAGTGAGGGACTTAGCTCCTACAATGAGCAGTTCTTC.

The chain employs TRBV6-6 and TRBJ1-2; 8 nucleotides agree with TRBD1. Per germline, CDR1 MNHNY and CDR2 SVGAGI (reference sequence). The CDR3 runs 15 residues. Germline trimming cut 6 bases from V and 7 bases from J; bases unmatched to any gene: 13. CDR3 DNA: TGTGCCAGCAGCCAGCTAAACCAGGGGGCGAGTGGCTACACCTTC. It encodes CASSQLNQGASGYTF.

The chain recombines TRBV18 with TRBJ1-1, with a tentative D call TRBD1 (5 bases). V was clipped by 6 bases and J by 0 bases, with 11 bases between them. Germline V gives CDR1 KGHSH, CDR2 LQKENI. This CDR3 is built from 14 residues. CDR3 region: CASSPQGMNTEAFF. The CDR3 nucleotides are TGTGCCAGCTCTCCCCAGGGAATGAACACTGAAGCTTTCTTT.

V and J are TRBV5-5 and TRBJ2-3; no reliable D call. CDR1 and CDR2 (germline): SGHKS, YYEKEE (reference sequence). Between the trimmed V and J ends, which lost 1 base and 1 base, there was a span of 7 bases. The CDR3 is 14 amino acids. CDR3 in amino acids: CASSLLSGTDTQYF. For the CDR3, the DNA is TGTGCCAGCAGCTTGCTCAGCGGCACAGATACGCAGTATTTT.

The table lists this clone with a count of one. The CDR3 sequence is CSVGGEMNTEAFF. CDR3 nucleotides: TGCAGCGTGGGGGGGGAAATGAACACTGAAGCTTTCTTT. The V and J genes are TRBV29-1 and TRBJ1-1, with D perhaps matching TRBD1 (5 bases). Germline V gene sequence: CDR1 SQVTM, CDR2 ANQGSEA. This CDR3 region has 13 residues. Trimming removed 6 bases from V and 0 bases from J, with 11 bases in between. The full variable domain, rest sourced from reference TRBV29-1 and TRBJ1-1, is SAVISQKPSRDICQRGTSLTIQCQVDSQVTMMFWYRQQPGQSLTLIATANQGSEATYESGFVIDKFPISRPNLTFSTLTVSNMSPEDSSIYLCSVGGEMNTEAFFGQGTRLTVV.

The V and J genes are TRBV7-9 and TRBJ2-5; 12 nucleotides match TRBD2. The CDR3 runs 14 residues. J gave up 2 bases and V 7 bases, and 2 bases lay outside the gene matches. Germline lookup yields CDR1 SEHNR and CDR2 FQNEAQ (reference sequence). The CDR3 DNA follows: TGTGCCAGCACTAGCGGGAGGGAACAAGAGACCCAGTACTTC. This encodes CASTSGREQETQYF.

The V and J genes are TRBV6-5 and TRBJ1-2, with D possibly being TRBD1 (6 bases). Trimming stripped 1 base from V and 2 bases from J, with 11 bases between. Germline V gene lookup returns CDR1 MNHEY and CDR2 SVGAGI. The CDR3 loop spans 15 amino acids. The DNA of the CDR3 is TGTGCCAGCAGTTACTTGGTGACAGGAAACTATGGCTACACCTTC. This encodes CASSYLVTGNYGYTF.